The rows below give T cell receptor beta chains drawn from one sample of a study of blood T cell repertoires in COVID-19. Some clones are missing from TCRdb's copy, which holds only in-frame ones; the method was immunoSEQ multiplex PCR. Here the sample spans 200,000 to 300,000 clones, about four fifths being singletons. The sample consisted of peripheral blood. These receptors were collected from a woman of 80 years or more with COVID-19, enrolled during active disease. CDR3s include the opening cysteine and the closing phenylalanine or tryptophan. D genes are given only for firm matches. Clone size is given for some rows only: seen once, a few or many times, or a class if the clone is expanded.

cdr3_nt cdr3_aa d_call v_call clone_size j_call
TGTGCCAGCAGCTTAACGGACACCAGAACACCCCTCCACTTT CASSLTDTRTPLHF - TRBV11-2 - TRBJ1-6
TGTGCCAGCAGCTTGCGAGGGACTGGGGCCAACGTCCTGACTTTC CASSLRGTGANVLTF - TRBV5-6 once TRBJ2-6
TGTGCCAGCAGCCGCCCCGGACAGGGGGATTACGAGCAGTACTTC CASSRPGQGDYEQYF TRBD1 TRBV5-4 - TRBJ2-7
TGTGCCAGCAGCTTAACAGGGACTGCCGTAAAGGGGGAGCTGTTTTTT CASSLTGTAVKGELFF - TRBV7-3 - TRBJ2-2
TGTGCCAGCAGCCCCGCGAAGGCTAGCGGGACCAAGAATGAGCAGTTCTTC CASSPAKASGTKNEQFF TRBD2 TRBV28 - TRBJ2-1
TGTGCCAGCACCCGGGGTGGAGAGACCACAGATACGCAGTATTTT CASTRGGETTDTQYF - TRBV3-1/TRBV3-2 - TRBJ2-3
TGTGCCAGCAGCCACTCCGGACAGACAATGTATGGCTACACCTTC CASSHSGQTMYGYTF - TRBV13 - TRBJ1-2
TGTGCCACGGGGGGGCCCAATAACAGGGACGAGCAGTACTTC CATGGPNNRDEQYF TRBD2 TRBV28 many TRBJ2-7
TGTGCCAGCAGCACTGGACAGGGGTTCCAAGAGACCCAGTACTTC CASSTGQGFQETQYF TRBD1 TRBV7-9 - TRBJ2-5
TGTGCCAGCAGCTTAACGGCAGGGGTACAGACCCAGTACTTC CASSLTAGVQTQYF - TRBV11-2 once TRBJ2-5
TGTGCCAGCAGTGAAGATCGTAGATACAGGGGCTTTTATAGCAATCAGCCCCAGCATTTT CASSEDRRYRGFYSNQPQHF TRBD1 TRBV2 - TRBJ1-5
TGTGCCAGCAGTGATCCCAGCGGAGGGACCTTCACAGATACGCAGTATTTT CASSDPSGGTFTDTQYF - TRBV25-1 - TRBJ2-3
TGTGCCAGCACTGTTAGACAGGGTAACGAGCAGTACTTC CASTVRQGNEQYF TRBD1 TRBV12-3/TRBV12-4 - TRBJ2-7
TGTGCCAGCAGTGAAGCTCACAGGGGGCCCTATGGCTACACCTTC CASSEAHRGPYGYTF TRBD1 TRBV6-1 - TRBJ1-2
TGCGCCAGCAGCTATCCCCGGACAGATAAGAACACTGAAGCTTTCTTT CASSYPRTDKNTEAFF - TRBV23-1 - TRBJ1-1
TGTGCCAGCAGAGAGCGAGGGCGTAGTTCACCCCTCCACTTT CASRERGRSSPLHF - TRBV2 - TRBJ1-6
TGTGCCAGCAGCTCTCGGACTAGCGGGGGGGCCGAGCAGTTCTTC CASSSRTSGGAEQFF TRBD2 TRBV13 - TRBJ2-1
TGTGCCACCAGCAGAGATAAGGCAGGCTCCTACGAGCAGTACTTC CATSRDKAGSYEQYF - TRBV15 - TRBJ2-7
TGTGCCAGCAGTGAGCTTGGCAGTTTCTATAATTCACCCCTCCACTTT CASSELGSFYNSPLHF - TRBV2 few TRBJ1-6
TGTGCCAGCAGCATCAGGGAAGAGTATGGCTACACCTTC CASSIREEYGYTF - TRBV6-5 - TRBJ1-2
TGTGCCAGCAGTGCCACACAGGGGTTTAATGAAAAACTGTTTTTT CASSATQGFNEKLFF TRBD1 TRBV2 - TRBJ1-4
TGTGCCAGCAGCTTGACAGGGGGGAGGGAGACCCAGTACTTC CASSLTGGRETQYF TRBD1 TRBV7-2 - TRBJ2-5
TGTGCCAGTAGTAACGACAGGGCAGGGTATGGCTACACCTTC CASSNDRAGYGYTF TRBD1 TRBV19 - TRBJ1-2
TGTGCCAGTAGTAGGGGGGATATGAACACTGAAGCTTTCTTT CASSRGDMNTEAFF - TRBV19 - TRBJ1-1